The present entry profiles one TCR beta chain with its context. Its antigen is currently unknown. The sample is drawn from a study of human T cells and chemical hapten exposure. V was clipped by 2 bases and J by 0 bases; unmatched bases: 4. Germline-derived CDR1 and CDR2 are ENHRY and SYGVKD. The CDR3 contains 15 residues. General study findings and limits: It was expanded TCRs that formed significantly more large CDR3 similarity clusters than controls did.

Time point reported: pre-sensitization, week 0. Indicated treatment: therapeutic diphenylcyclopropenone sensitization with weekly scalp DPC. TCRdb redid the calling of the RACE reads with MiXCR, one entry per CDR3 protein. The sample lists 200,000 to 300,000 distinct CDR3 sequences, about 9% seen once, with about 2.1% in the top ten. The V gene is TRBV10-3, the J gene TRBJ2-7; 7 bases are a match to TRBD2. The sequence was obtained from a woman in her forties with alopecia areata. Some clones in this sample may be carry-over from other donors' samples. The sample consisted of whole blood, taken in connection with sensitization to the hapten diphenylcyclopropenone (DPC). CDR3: CAISETSASSYEQYF. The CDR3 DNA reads TGTGCCATCAGTGAGACTAGCGCGAGCTCCTACGAGCAGTACTTC.